This TCR beta chain was documented in a study of graft-versus-host responses after intestinal transplantation (dated by TCRdb to the early 2020s). About the full investigation: The transplants that recipients got were multivisceral, liver-intestinal, or isolated intestinal. Donor T cell macrochimerism was defined as a peak of at least 4% donor T cells among recipient peripheral blood mononuclear cells. Instead of going to the commercial service, samples from a few later patients were sequenced in-house on an Illumina MiSeq and processed with MiXCR. To identify alloreactive clones, pre-transplant mixed lymphocyte reaction products were sequenced and then compared with unstimulated pre-transplant donor and recipient T cells. After intestinal transplantation, graft-versus-host and host-versus-graft alloreactive T cell clones were followed in the graft, circulation and bone marrow using bulk TCR-beta CDR3 sequencing. Every recipient was given anti-thymocyte globulin induction, followed by roughly 3 years of maintenance tacrolimus and steroids. The cohort enrolled about two dozen intestinal transplant recipients, one of whom was a retransplant, and a few patients without pretransplant specimens were excluded.

As concerns this clone: Which antigen it targets is not known. Base qualities are not recorded, but no much larger clone differs from it by a single base.

In the first month after transplant, blood samples were collected up to 4 times, and after that at least monthly when available. Library generation was performed with the immunoSEQ multiplex PCR assay. For most patients, high-throughput TCR-beta CDR3 sequencing of genomic DNA was performed by Adaptive Biotechnologies. In the authors' own workflow: Adaptive's ImmunoSEQ software supplied the TCR sequencing data for approximately 18 patients, while MiXCR and VDJtools were used to process a few other patients. Because the origin of CDR3 nucleotide sequences shared between donor and recipient could not be assigned, those sequences were removed. To be classed as alloreactive, a clone needed at least 2-fold expansion over unstimulated cells and a minimum CFSE-low frequency of 0.002% (template counts) or 0.001% (read counts). A clone was considered mappable if detected in the sequenced pre-transplant spleen, lymph node, or MLR CFSE-low populations of the donor or recipient. The cumulative frequency of alloreactive clones was calculated as a percentage of all sequences, weighted by copy number. TCRdb obtained this table from immuneACCESS and retained in-frame rearrangements with V and J assigned. These tables miss some clones; where compared with another copy, unresolved V genes account for less than half of the shortfall, and the remainder is unexplained. V and J calls and clone size are as listed in that table; D and trimming were resolved from the DNA. The sample contains 9,500 to 15,000 clones, over 90% of them found a single time. The ten biggest clones cover about 20% of the sample.

Results and caveats for the whole study, not just this receptor: The relatively low number and heterogeneity of intestinal transplant patients limited the conclusions. Early after transplant, peak levels of circulating GvH clones were associated with declines in HvG clones. GvH clones were detected in recipient bone marrow, and some of these GvH clones were observed earlier in ileal mucosa or blood, consistent with an intestinal mucosal origin. High GvH to HvG T cell clonal ratios were observed in the allografts of patients with donor T cell macrochimerism.

The CDR3, from cysteine to phenylalanine, totals 17 residues. Only the CDR3 part of the read is kept: 51 bases, read in frame from the first base. Germline trimming amounts to 3 bases on V and 0 bases on J, with 9 as the count of junction bases outside the gene matches. CDR1 and CDR2 are drawn from the germline V gene: SGHNT, YENEEA. Recombination linked TRBV11-3 to TRBJ2-5, and TRBD2 aligns with 8 junction nucleotides. The receptor was isolated from a human patient who received an intestinal transplant, so some T cells may come from the graft donor. This specimen consisted of PBMCs, obtained 109 to 110 days after intestinal transplant. In nucleotides, the sequence is TGTGCCAGCAGCTTTGGCCTAGCGGGTCCTAACCAAGAGACCCAGTACTTC. It translates as CASSFGLAGPNQETQYF.